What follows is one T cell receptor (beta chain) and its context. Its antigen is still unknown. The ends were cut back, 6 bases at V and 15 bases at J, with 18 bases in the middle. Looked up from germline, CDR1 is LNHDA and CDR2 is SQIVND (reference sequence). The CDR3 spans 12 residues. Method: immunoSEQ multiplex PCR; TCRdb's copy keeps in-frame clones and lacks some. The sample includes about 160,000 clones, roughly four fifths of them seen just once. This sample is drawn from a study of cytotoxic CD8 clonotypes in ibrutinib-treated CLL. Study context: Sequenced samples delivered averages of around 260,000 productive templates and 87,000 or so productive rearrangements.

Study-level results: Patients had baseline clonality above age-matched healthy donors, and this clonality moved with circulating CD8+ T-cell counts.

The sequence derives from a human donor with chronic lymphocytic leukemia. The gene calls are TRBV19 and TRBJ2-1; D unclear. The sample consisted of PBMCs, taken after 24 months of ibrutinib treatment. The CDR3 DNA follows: TGTGCCAGTAGGGACCCACCGGCTAAATGGTTCTTC. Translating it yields CASRDPPAKWFF.